The text below deals with one T cell receptor (beta chain). Its target is unknown. In the same sample, other DNA sequences code for this CDR3. Naive CD8 cells lacked CD45RO and underwent positive selection for CCR7, leaving out terminally differentiated effector memory CD45RA+ cells. This entry belongs to a study of shared clonotypes between healthy human individuals. Study results and caveats: For naive CD4 cells, around 5% of clonotypes were shared across a few donors. Sampling covered nothing but blood. Tissue TCR repertoires likely differ from those found in blood.

Every subset's genomic DNA went evenly onto several immunoSEQ plates. TCRdb's table, derived via immunoSEQ multiplex PCR, lists solely in-frame clones and lacks some. The table lists 1.5 million to 2.5 million clones, roughly 95% of them singletons. The length of the CDR3 is 15 residues. V lost 0 bases and J lost 1, with 9 bases in between. In germline, CDR1 is SGDLS, CDR2 YYNGEE. The rearrangement links TRBV9 to TRBJ2-3; D is unresolved. The receptor comes from a man aged 18 to 30 in good health. Sequenced input: naive CD8+ T cells sorted from blood. CDR3 amino acids: CASSVGGGGTDTQYF. The CDR3 DNA sequence: TGTGCCAGCAGCGTAGGAGGTGGTGGCACAGATACGCAGTATTTT.